This is a list of T cell receptor beta chains from one sample in a study of T cell responses to AZD1222 COVID-19 vaccine. Sequenced by immunoSEQ multiplex PCR; TCRdb stores in-frame clones only, minus some. The sample has tens of thousands of clones; approximately 83% are singletons. The sequencing used peripheral blood, collected 28 days after the second AZD1222 dose. Source of these receptors: an adult who received the AZD1222 COVID-19 vaccine. The CDR3 runs from the conserved cysteine through the conserved F or W. A D gene is named only where the DNA matches it firmly. The size entry is marked missing in some rows and otherwise reads once, few, many or a size class.

J: TRBJ1-1; V: TRBV5-1; D: TRBD1; size: NA; DNA: TGCGCCAGCAGCTTGTTCAGGGGGCGGTTCACTGAAGCTTTCTTT; CDR3: CASSLFRGRFTEAFF
J: TRBJ1-6; V: TRBV6-5; D: TRBD1; size: NA; DNA: TGTGCCAGCCTAATCCCAGACAGGGTGGCCTCACCCCTCCACTTT; CDR3: CASLIPDRVASPLHF
J: TRBJ1-1; V: TRBV18; D: TRBD1; size: NA; DNA: TGTGCCAGCTCACCACGGGCAGGGGGGAAAAACACTGAAGCTTTCTTT; CDR3: CASSPRAGGKNTEAFF
J: TRBJ1-2; V: TRBV6-5; D: NA; size: NA; DNA: TGTGCCAGCAGGAAACAGGGAGGTCCTAACTATGGCTACACCTTC; CDR3: CASRKQGGPNYGYTF
J: TRBJ1-1; V: TRBV6-2/TRBV6-3; D: NA; size: NA; DNA: TGTGCCAGCAGTTACCCCTACACTGAAGCTTTCTTT; CDR3: CASSYPYTEAFF
J: TRBJ2-3; V: TRBV6-4; D: NA; size: NA; DNA: TGTGCCAGCATGGGGTTCCCGTCCGCAGATACGCAGTATTTT; CDR3: CASMGFPSADTQYF
J: TRBJ2-1; V: TRBV7-2; D: NA; size: NA; DNA: TGTGCCAGCAGCATAACCCTGGACCATGAGCAGTTCTTC; CDR3: CASSITLDHEQFF
J: TRBJ1-6; V: TRBV6-5; D: NA; size: NA; DNA: TGTGCCAGCAGTTTTAGCTCCTATAATTCACCCCTCCACTTT; CDR3: CASSFSSYNSPLHF
J: TRBJ1-6; V: TRBV5-1; D: NA; size: NA; DNA: TGCGCCAGCAGCTTGGGTAATTCACCCCTCCACTTT; CDR3: CASSLGNSPLHF
J: TRBJ2-5; V: TRBV5-1; D: TRBD1; size: NA; DNA: TGCGCCAGCAGCGTAAATACAGGGGGCGCGGAGACCCAGTACTTC; CDR3: CASSVNTGGAETQYF
J: TRBJ1-1; V: TRBV18; D: TRBD1; size: once; DNA: TGTGCCAGCTCACCCGGGACAGAGAACAATGAAGCTTTCTTT; CDR3: CASSPGTENNEAFF
J: TRBJ1-1; V: TRBV5-1; D: NA; size: NA; DNA: TGCGCCAGCAAGGGCGGGTTCCGCGGGAACACTGAAGCTTTCTTT; CDR3: CASKGGFRGNTEAFF
J: TRBJ1-5; V: TRBV6-6; D: NA; size: NA; DNA: TGTGCCAGCGCTCAAGCGCACAATCAGCCCCAGCATTTT; CDR3: CASAQAHNQPQHF
J: TRBJ2-2; V: TRBV7-2; D: NA; size: NA; DNA: TGTGCCAGCAGCCACGGAGGGCCCGGGGAGCTGTTTTTT; CDR3: CASSHGGPGELFF
J: TRBJ1-1; V: TRBV6-5; D: NA; size: NA; DNA: TGTGCCAGCAGTTATGAGGGATTGACTGAAGCTTTCTTT; CDR3: CASSYEGLTEAFF
J: TRBJ2-5; V: TRBV7-9; D: NA; size: NA; DNA: TGTGCCAGCAGCCTCAGGGCGGGAGAGACCCAGTACTTC; CDR3: CASSLRAGETQYF
J: TRBJ2-3; V: TRBV5-1; D: TRBD1; size: NA; DNA: TGCGCCAGCAGCTACGGACAGGGCACAGATACGCAGTATTTT; CDR3: CASSYGQGTDTQYF
J: TRBJ2-5; V: TRBV4-1; D: NA; size: NA; DNA: TGCGCCAGCAGCCAAGTAACGGCGGTTAAGACCCAGTACTTC; CDR3: CASSQVTAVKTQYF
J: TRBJ1-5; V: TRBV4-3; D: NA; size: NA; DNA: TGCGCCAGCAGCCAGGCCCCGAGGCAGGGGAGCAATCAGCCCCAGCATTTT; CDR3: CASSQAPRQGSNQPQHF
J: TRBJ2-1; V: TRBV9; D: NA; size: few; DNA: TGTGCCAGCAGCCCAGACGTGGGGGGAGGCAATGAGCAGTTCTTC; CDR3: CASSPDVGGGNEQFF
J: TRBJ1-2; V: TRBV28; D: NA; size: NA; DNA: TGTGCCAGCAGTTTTTCCGACAGGCTGGGATATGGCTACACCTTC; CDR3: CASSFSDRLGYGYTF
J: TRBJ1-3; V: TRBV7-6; D: NA; size: NA; DNA: TGTGCCAGCAGCTTCCTAGACAGCTCTGGAAACACCATATATTTT; CDR3: CASSFLDSSGNTIYF
J: TRBJ2-7; V: TRBV11-2; D: NA; size: NA; DNA: TGTGCCAGCAGCCCCCACGTAGCCTACGAGCAGTACTTC; CDR3: CASSPHVAYEQYF
J: TRBJ2-7; V: TRBV5-8; D: NA; size: NA; DNA: TGTGCCAGCAGCCGAGACTCCGGGACGCAGCCGAGCTCCTACGAGCAGTACTTC; CDR3: CASSRDSGTQPSSYEQYF
J: TRBJ1-2; V: TRBV28; D: NA; size: once; DNA: TGTGCCAGCAGTTTTCCTTCGAGAGGGAATGGCTACACCTTC; CDR3: CASSFPSRGNGYTF
J: TRBJ2-1; V: TRBV6-2/TRBV6-3; D: TRBD2; size: NA; DNA: TGTGCCAGCAGTGGCCTAGCGGGGGCTTTCAATGAGCAGTTCTTC; CDR3: CASSGLAGAFNEQFF
J: TRBJ1-4; V: TRBV5-4; D: NA; size: NA; DNA: TGTGCCAGCAGCTTGGATGGGCTAGAAAAACTGTTTTTT; CDR3: CASSLDGLEKLFF
J: TRBJ1-4; V: TRBV7-9; D: NA; size: NA; DNA: TGTGCCAGCAGCCAGACAGGCCTAAATGAAAAACTGTTTTTT; CDR3: CASSQTGLNEKLFF
J: TRBJ1-5; V: TRBV19; D: TRBD1; size: NA; DNA: TGTGCCAGTAGTCCGGGACAGGGGGTGGGTCAGCCCCAGCATTTT; CDR3: CASSPGQGVGQPQHF
J: TRBJ1-2; V: TRBV20-1; D: NA; size: NA; DNA: TGCAGTGCTAGAACCGGCTACACCTTC; CDR3: CSARTGYTF
J: TRBJ1-2; V: TRBV2; D: NA; size: NA; DNA: TGTGCCAGCAGCCCCGGGAAGGAGGGCTACACCTTC; CDR3: CASSPGKEGYTF
J: TRBJ2-7; V: TRBV4-1; D: NA; size: few; DNA: TGCGCCAGCAGCCAAGGCTGGGGGGCTAAAGGCTACGAGCAGTACTTC; CDR3: CASSQGWGAKGYEQYF
J: TRBJ1-5; V: TRBV4-1; D: TRBD1; size: NA; DNA: TGCGCCAGCAGCCAAGCCCACCGGGACAGGGGTGGTCAGCCCCAGCATTTT; CDR3: CASSQAHRDRGGQPQHF
J: TRBJ1-5; V: TRBV2; D: TRBD1; size: medium-sized; DNA: TGTGCCAGCAGTGTACAGGGGCAGACTCAGCCCCAGCATTTT; CDR3: CASSVQGQTQPQHF
J: TRBJ2-2; V: TRBV19; D: NA; size: NA; DNA: TGTGCCAGTAGTCTCATCTTAATGGGTGGGACCGGGGAGCTGTTTTTT; CDR3: CASSLILMGGTGELFF
J: TRBJ1-3; V: TRBV5-4; D: NA; size: NA; DNA: TGTGCCAGCAGCCCGGGGGGCCTCTCTGGAAACACCATATATTTT; CDR3: CASSPGGLSGNTIYF
J: TRBJ1-2; V: TRBV2; D: NA; size: once; DNA: TGTGCCAGCAGCGTGGGGTTAGGGGATGGCTACACCTTC; CDR3: CASSVGLGDGYTF
J: TRBJ1-2; V: TRBV20-1; D: NA; size: NA; DNA: TGCAGTGCCCTTCAAGGAGGCTACACCTTC; CDR3: CSALQGGYTF
J: TRBJ1-1; V: TRBV3-1/TRBV3-2; D: NA; size: NA; DNA: TGTGCCAGCAGCCCCCAAGGGGATCACACTGAAGCTTTCTTT; CDR3: CASSPQGDHTEAFF